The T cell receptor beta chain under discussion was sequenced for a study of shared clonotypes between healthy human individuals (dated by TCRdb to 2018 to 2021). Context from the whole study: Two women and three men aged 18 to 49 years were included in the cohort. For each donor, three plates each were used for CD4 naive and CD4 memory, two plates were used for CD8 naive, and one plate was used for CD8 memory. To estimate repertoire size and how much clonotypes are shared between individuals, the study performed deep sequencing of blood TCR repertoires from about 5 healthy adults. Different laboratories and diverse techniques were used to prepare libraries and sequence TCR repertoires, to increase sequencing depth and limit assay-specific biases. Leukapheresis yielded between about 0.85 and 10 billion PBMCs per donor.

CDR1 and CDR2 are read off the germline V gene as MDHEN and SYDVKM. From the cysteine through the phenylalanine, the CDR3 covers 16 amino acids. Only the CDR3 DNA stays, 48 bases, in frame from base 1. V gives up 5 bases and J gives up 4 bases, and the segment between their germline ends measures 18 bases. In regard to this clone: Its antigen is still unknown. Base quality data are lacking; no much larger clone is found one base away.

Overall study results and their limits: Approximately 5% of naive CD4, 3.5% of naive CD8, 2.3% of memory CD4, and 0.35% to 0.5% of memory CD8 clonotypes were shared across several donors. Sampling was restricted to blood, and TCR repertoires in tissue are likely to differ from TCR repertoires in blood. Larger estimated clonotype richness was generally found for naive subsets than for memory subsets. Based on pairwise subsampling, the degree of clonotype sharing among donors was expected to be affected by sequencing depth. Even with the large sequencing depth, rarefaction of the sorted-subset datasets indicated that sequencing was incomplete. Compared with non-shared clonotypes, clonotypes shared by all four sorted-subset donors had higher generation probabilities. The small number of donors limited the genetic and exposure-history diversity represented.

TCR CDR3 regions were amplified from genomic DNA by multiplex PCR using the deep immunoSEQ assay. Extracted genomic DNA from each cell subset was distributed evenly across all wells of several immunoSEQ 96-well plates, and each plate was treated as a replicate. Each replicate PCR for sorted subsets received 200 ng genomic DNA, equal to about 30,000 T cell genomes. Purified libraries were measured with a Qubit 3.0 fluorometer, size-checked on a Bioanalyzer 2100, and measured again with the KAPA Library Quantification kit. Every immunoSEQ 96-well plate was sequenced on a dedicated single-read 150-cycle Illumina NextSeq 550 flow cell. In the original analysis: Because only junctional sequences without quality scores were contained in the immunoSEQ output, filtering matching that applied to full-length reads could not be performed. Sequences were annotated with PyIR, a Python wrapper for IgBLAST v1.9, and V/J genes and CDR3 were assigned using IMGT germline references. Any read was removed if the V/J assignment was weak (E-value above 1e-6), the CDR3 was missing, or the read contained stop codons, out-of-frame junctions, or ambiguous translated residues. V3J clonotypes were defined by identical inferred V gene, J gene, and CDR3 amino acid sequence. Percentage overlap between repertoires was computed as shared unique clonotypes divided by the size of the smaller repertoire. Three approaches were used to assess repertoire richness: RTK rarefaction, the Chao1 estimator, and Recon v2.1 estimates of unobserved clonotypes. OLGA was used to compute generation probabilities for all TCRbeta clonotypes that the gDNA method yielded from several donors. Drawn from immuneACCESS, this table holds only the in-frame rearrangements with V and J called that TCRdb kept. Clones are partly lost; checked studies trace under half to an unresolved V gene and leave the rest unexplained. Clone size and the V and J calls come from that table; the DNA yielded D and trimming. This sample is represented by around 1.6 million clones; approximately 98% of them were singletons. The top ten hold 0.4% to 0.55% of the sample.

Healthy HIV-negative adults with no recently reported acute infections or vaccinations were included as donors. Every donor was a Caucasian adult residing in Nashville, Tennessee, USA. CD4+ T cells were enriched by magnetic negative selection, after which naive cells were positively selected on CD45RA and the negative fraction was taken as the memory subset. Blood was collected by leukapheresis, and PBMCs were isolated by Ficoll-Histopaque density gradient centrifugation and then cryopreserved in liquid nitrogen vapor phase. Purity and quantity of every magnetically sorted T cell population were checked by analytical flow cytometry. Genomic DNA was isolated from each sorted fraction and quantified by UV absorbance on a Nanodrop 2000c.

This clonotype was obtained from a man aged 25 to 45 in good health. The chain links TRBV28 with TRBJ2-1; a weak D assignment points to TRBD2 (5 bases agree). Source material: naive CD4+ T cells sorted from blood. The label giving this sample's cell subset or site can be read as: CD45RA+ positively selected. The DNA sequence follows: TGTGCCAGCAGTCCCAGAGGAATACTAGTGTACAATGAGCAGTTCTTC. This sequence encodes CASSPRGILVYNEQFF.